Listed below are T cell receptor beta chains from one sample, sequenced in a study of neurological immune-mediated disorders. TCRdb independently ran MiXCR on the 5' RACE reads; one entry per CDR3 protein. The sample lists roughly 48,000 distinct CDR3 sequences, 10% to 15% occurring once. The material sequenced was PBMCs. Every receptor here comes from a male donor with HTLV-1-associated myelopathy (HAM/TSP). Each CDR3 is given with its conserved first and last residue. The D gene is left open where the match is weak. Rows may omit the clone size; those that give it use once, few, many or a size class.

cdr3_nt	cdr3_aa	j_call	v_call	d_call	clone_size	cdr3_length
TGTGCCATCAGCCTTGAGTTGAATCAGCCCCAGCATTTT	CAISLELNQPQHF	TRBJ1-5	TRBV10-3	-	medium-sized	13
TGTGCCAGCAGTAACAGGGACACCGGGGAGCTGTTTTTT	CASSNRDTGELFF	TRBJ2-2	TRBV2	-	many	13
TGTGCCACCAGTGCGTTGAATCCCTCTGGGGCCAACGTCCTGACTTTC	CATSALNPSGANVLTF	TRBJ2-6	TRBV24-1	-	-	16
TGTGCCAGCAGTCCGCCCGGGGCCAAGGAAGGACATTTT	CASSPPGAKEGHF	TRBJ1-5	TRBV28	-	many	13
TGTGCCAGCAGCTCCTTTGGGACTTTCGAGACCCAGTACTTC	CASSSFGTFETQYF	TRBJ2-5	TRBV7-2	-	many	14
TGCAGTGCTAGAGCTGGAGGCTCCTACGAGCAGTACTTC	CSARAGGSYEQYF	TRBJ2-7	TRBV20-1	-	many	13
TGTGCCAGCACCCGAGGACGGCTCTATGGCTACACCTTC	CASTRGRLYGYTF	TRBJ1-2	TRBV28	-	many	13
TGCAGTGCTAGAGAGGTCGCAGGACATAGCTCCTACAATGAGCAGTTCTTC	CSAREVAGHSSYNEQFF	TRBJ2-1	TRBV20-1	-	many	17
TGCGCCAGCATTCGACAGGGGGCCTCGAACACTGAAGCTTTCTTT	CASIRQGASNTEAFF	TRBJ1-1	TRBV5-1	TRBD1	many	15
TGTGCCACCAGCAGACAATATAACTACGAGCAGTACTTC	CATSRQYNYEQYF	TRBJ2-7	TRBV15	-	many	13
TGCAGTGCTAGAGATTATCTTTTGGGTAGCGGGTCCCTCGACGAGCAGTACTTC	CSARDYLLGSGSLDEQYF	TRBJ2-7	TRBV20-1	TRBD2	many	18
TGTGCCAGCAGTGGGTTATCCCAAGGAGAGACCCAGTACTTC	CASSGLSQGETQYF	TRBJ2-5	TRBV2	-	many	14
TGCAGCGTTGAAGAGTCGGGACGTAAGTCCTACGAGCAGTACTTC	CSVEESGRKSYEQYF	TRBJ2-7	TRBV29-1	-	medium-sized	15
TGTGCCACCAGCATAACCGGGAGGGAAAATGAAGCTTTCTTT	CATSITGRENEAFF	TRBJ1-1	TRBV15	-	-	14
TGTGCCAGCAGCAAGACAATTTCTCCTGGCACAGATACGCAGTATTTT	CASSKTISPGTDTQYF	TRBJ2-3	TRBV5-5	-	many	16
TGTGCCAGCAGTACAGGGGGGACCGAGCAGTACTTC	CASSTGGTEQYF	TRBJ2-7	TRBV28	TRBD1	many	12
TGTGCCAGCAGCCCCACCGTGTTGGCTGAGGAGCAGTACTTC	CASSPTVLAEEQYF	TRBJ2-7	TRBV7-3	-	many	14
TGTGCCACCAGCAGAAGGACAGGGGCGGGCACCGGGGAGCTGTTTTTT	CATSRRTGAGTGELFF	TRBJ2-2	TRBV15	TRBD1	many	16
TGTGCCACCAGTGATGGAGTAGCGGGGGAGTGGGCAGATACGCAGTATTTT	CATSDGVAGEWADTQYF	TRBJ2-3	TRBV24-1	TRBD2	many	17
TGCGCCAGCATTATTGAAAAAAAACAGGGGTCGAACACCGGGGAGCTGTTTTTT	CASIIEKKQGSNTGELFF	TRBJ2-2	TRBV10-1	TRBD1	many	18
TGTGCCAGCAGTTACTTATCTAGCGGCCAAGAGACCCAGTACTTC	CASSYLSSGQETQYF	TRBJ2-5	TRBV6-2/TRBV6-3	TRBD2	-	15
TGCGCCAGCAGCCAACGACAGGGGTCTAATTCACCCCTCCACTTT	CASSQRQGSNSPLHF	TRBJ1-6	TRBV4-3	TRBD1	few	15
TGTGCCAGCAGCCTCCTTAGGACAGGGGATGGCTACACCTTC	CASSLLRTGDGYTF	TRBJ1-2	TRBV7-3	TRBD1	many	14
TGCGCCAGCAGCGCCTCGACAGTCCTCGAAGCTTTCTTT	CASSASTVLEAFF	TRBJ1-1	TRBV5-1	-	many	13
TGTGCCAGCAGTACAGTCGAATATGGCTACACCTTC	CASSTVEYGYTF	TRBJ1-2	TRBV6-5	-	many	12
TGTGCCAGTAATGGGGGGAACTACAATGAGCAGTTCTTC	CASNGGNYNEQFF	TRBJ2-1	TRBV19	-	once	13
TGTGCCAGCAGTCCCCGTGACAATGAGCAGTTCTTC	CASSPRDNEQFF	TRBJ2-1	TRBV6-6	-	many	12
TGTGCCAGCAGTCAGGACAGGGCTAGCACAGATACGCAGTATTTT	CASSQDRASTDTQYF	TRBJ2-3	TRBV28	TRBD1	many	15
TGCGCCAGCAGCTTGGCGGGATTTGAAGCTTTCTTT	CASSLAGFEAFF	TRBJ1-1	TRBV5-1	-	many	12
TGTGCCAGCAGTCCATCGGGGGTAGGGCAGCCCCAGCATTTT	CASSPSGVGQPQHF	TRBJ1-5	TRBV27	-	many	14
TGCGCCAGCAGCTTGGGGGCCGGACAGGGGGACACCGGGGAGCTGTTTTTT	CASSLGAGQGDTGELFF	TRBJ2-2	TRBV5-1	TRBD1	many	17
TGTGCCAGCAGTTTCCCCCATAACGCTGACACTGAAGCTTTCTTT	CASSFPHNADTEAFF	TRBJ1-1	TRBV12-3/TRBV12-4	-	many	15
TGCAGCGTCGGCTCAGGGTCTGGGGCCAACGTCCTGACTTTC	CSVGSGSGANVLTF	TRBJ2-6	TRBV29-1	-	many	14
TGCGCCAGCAGCTCCCTGACAGCAAGCACAGATACGCAGTATTTT	CASSSLTASTDTQYF	TRBJ2-3	TRBV5-1	-	many	15
TGCGCCAGCAGCTTGGTTCTGGGGGAAAAACTGTTTTTT	CASSLVLGEKLFF	TRBJ1-4	TRBV5-1	-	many	13
TGTGCCAGCAGCTTGGACCCCCAGAACACCGGGGAGCTGTTTTTT	CASSLDPQNTGELFF	TRBJ2-2	TRBV5-5	-	many	15
TGTGCCAGCAGCTTGGAACAGGGGGTCGAGAATCAGCCCCAGCATTTT	CASSLEQGVENQPQHF	TRBJ1-5	TRBV7-2	TRBD1	many	16
TGTGCCAGCACCGTAGGGGACAGGAGTAATTCACCCCTCCACTTT	CASTVGDRSNSPLHF	TRBJ1-6	TRBV27	TRBD1	many	15
TGCAGTGCGCCAGACTCGCGGCCCGGCACAGATACGCAGTATTTT	CSAPDSRPGTDTQYF	TRBJ2-3	TRBV20-1	-	-	15
TGTGCCAGCAGCTCCTCCTGGGACGGGGCCCAGTACTTC	CASSSSWDGAQYF	TRBJ2-5	TRBV11-2	-	many	13
TGTGCCCGCCGCCGGGACTCAGATACGCAGTATTTT	CARRRDSDTQYF	TRBJ2-3	TRBV7-2	-	-	12
TGCAGTGCTAGACAGAACTCTGGAAACACCATATATTTT	CSARQNSGNTIYF	TRBJ1-3	TRBV20-1	-	many	13
TGTGCCAGCAGCGGGGGACAAGGCCAAATAGAAGCTTTCTTT	CASSGGQGQIEAFF	TRBJ1-1	TRBV5-6	-	medium-sized	14
TGCAGTGCCGAGGGGGGACAGGGAAGAAGCGGCTACACCTTC	CSAEGGQGRSGYTF	TRBJ1-2	TRBV20-1	TRBD1	-	14
TGTGCCACCAGCAGGGCCCGACGGACTAATGAAAAACTGTTTTTT	CATSRARRTNEKLFF	TRBJ1-4	TRBV15	-	many	15
TGTGCCAGCAGTTCTCGGACTAGCGGGGTTTACGAGCAGTACTTC	CASSSRTSGVYEQYF	TRBJ2-7	TRBV27	TRBD2	few	15
TGTGCCAGCAGTTTAGGGCCGGGAGATACGCAGTATTTT	CASSLGPGDTQYF	TRBJ2-3	TRBV12-3/TRBV12-4	-	many	13
TGTGCCAGCAGCTTAGTAGGGACTAGCGGGGGGGCATGGAATGAGCAGTTCTTC	CASSLVGTSGGAWNEQFF	TRBJ2-1	TRBV7-2	TRBD2	many	18
TGTGCCAGCAGTCCACAGGCGGGTACGCAGTATTTT	CASSPQAGTQYF	TRBJ2-3	TRBV28	-	many	12
TGCGCCAGCAGCAGTGGGACAGGGCACTACGAGCAGTACTTC	CASSSGTGHYEQYF	TRBJ2-7	TRBV5-1	TRBD1	many	14
TGTGCCAGCAGCTTTACTAGAGACCAAGAGACCCAGTACTTC	CASSFTRDQETQYF	TRBJ2-5	TRBV7-9	-	many	14
TGTGCCAGCTCACCACTTAGCACAGATACGCAGTATTTT	CASSPLSTDTQYF	TRBJ2-3	TRBV18	-	many	13